This T cell receptor (beta chain) came from a study of T cells in Graves' hyperthyroidism and ophthalmopathy (dated by TCRdb to between 2018 and 2021). For the study in its entirety: Peripheral blood samples were taken at the time of initial diagnosis, prior to any treatment. In addition, the study compared T-cell repertoires in thyroid tissue and in blood from about six Graves' hyperthyroidism patients. Prospective prediction of ophthalmopathy was tested in an independent validation cohort of 18 to 20 hyperthyroidism patients and some 17 patients who later progressed to ophthalmopathy. The paper describes TCR Vbeta CDR3 sequencing of some 130 peripheral blood samples, made up of about 41 ophthalmopathy patients, 70 to 75 hyperthyroidism patients and 17 progressor patients. TCR V-J signatures able to tell the groups apart were searched for in a discovery cohort of 90 to 100 patients, of whom more than 40 had Graves' ophthalmopathy and around 57 had stable Graves' hyperthyroidism. After sampling, hyperthyroidism patients received methimazole starting at 30 mg daily, and ophthalmopathy patients received high-dose intravenous methylprednisolone. The approximately 100 discovery patients were divided at random into training and test sets in a 7:3 ratio. The investigation overall reported the following: Ophthalmopathy was separated from stable hyperthyroidism by a 13 V-J signature model, with 87.88% sensitivity and roughly 81% specificity obtained in cross-validation and 80%/75% obtained in testing. In validation, progression to ophthalmopathy was predicted by the model with 70.59% sensitivity and approximately 78% specificity, a median of roughly 6.4 months before onset. Most expanded thyroid clonotypes (frequency above 0.001) were also detected in blood, suggesting blood repertoires may reflect thyroid immune responses. No statistical method was used to set the sample size in advance, and investigators knew the group allocation.

After removal of 2 bases from V and 5 bases from J, the junction retains 7 bases not matched to a gene. Spanning cysteine to phenylalanine, the CDR3 consists of 16 amino acids. The retained sequence is limited to the CDR3, 48 bases, with the frame set at the first base. CDR1 and CDR2, looked up from the germline V gene, are SGHDT and YYEEEE. The TCR beta CDR3 regions were amplified from RNA transcripts. The first round of RT-PCR for the TCR CDR3 was performed with the HTBI primer set and the Qiagen OneStep RT-PCR kit. A second multiplex PCR round built the libraries, followed by size selection and purification. Paired-end sequencing of the libraries was performed with 100 bp reads on an Illumina HiSeq2000. In the paper's pipeline: Raw data were processed with SOAPnuke, discarding reads with adapters, uncalled bases, mean Phred below 15, or no exact constant-primer or identifier match. High-quality paired reads were merged with COPE v1.2.5, and unique nucleotide sequences were defined as clonotypes. Clonotypes were aligned to IMGT TRBV, TRBD and TRBJ reference segments using MiTCR v1.1. The analysis included only V-J combinations with a frequency above 0.0001, which together covered over 98% of the repertoires. A TCS score was defined as the ratio of F50 (clonal expansion) to E x V (chaos), with BLOSUM62-based TCRdist applied between CDR3 peptides within each V-J. Welch's t-statistics and random forest reduced 500 to 550 V-J features to under 15, which were used in a naive Bayes classifier (R e1071). Clones were called with MiXCR by TCRdb after fastp trimmed the public reads at Q25, and only in-frame beta chains were retained. Records with the same CDR3 protein are collapsed into one entry carrying the most frequent genes and DNA. Here the V and J calls rest on TCRdb's processing, not on the authors' analysis. The sample includes a few hundred thousand distinct CDR3 sequences, with roughly a fifth observed a single time. The ten biggest clones cover less than 40% of the sample.

This clonotype was recorded at least ten times. There is no known antigen for this receptor. No base quality information exists; no much larger clone differs at one position. In the ophthalmopathy patients, disease was moderately to severely active, with a Clinical Activity Score of 3 or more, a NOSPECS grade of 4 or more, and a duration of less than 3 months. Patients with uncontrolled infections, other autoimmune diseases, pregnancy or lactation were excluded. Diagnoses relied on clinical symptoms, serum thyroxine and TRAb, thyroid ultrasound and orbital computed tomography. PBMCs were separated from roughly 10 ml of fresh peripheral blood using Ficoll-Paque density gradient centrifugation. Trizol reagent was used to extract total RNA, and RNA quality was then checked on an Agilent 2100 Bioanalyzer.

The chain is made from TRBV5-6 and TRBJ2-7; the junction holds 13 bases that match TRBD2. The TCR originated in a man aged 50-59 years with Graves' ophthalmopathy. The material sequenced was blood. The DNA sequence is TGTGCCAGCAGCTTTCGGACTAGCGGGAGATGGGACGAGCAGTACTTC. Protein translation: CASSFRTSGRWDEQYF.